What follows are 18 T cell receptor beta chains derived from one specimen sequenced in a study of blood T cell repertoires in COVID-19. This table comes from immunoSEQ multiplex PCR, and its TCRdb copy is limited to in-frame clones, with some not included. The sample records approximately 160,000 clones, around 78% being singletons. The source material was PBMCs or T cells enriched from blood (not recorded which). The receptors derive from a woman between 45 and 60 years old who had recovered from COVID-19.

The chain joins TRBV6-5 to TRBJ1-5; no clear D gene. Germline CDR1 reads MNHEY; CDR2 reads SVGAGI. Trimming left V 8 bases short and J 4 bases short, with 18 bases between. The CDR3 consists of 15 residues. The CDR3: CASALSESWNQPQHF. CDR3 sequence (DNA): TGTGCCAGCGCACTTTCCGAGAGCTGGAATCAGCCCCAGCATTTT.

The chain links TRBV14 to TRBJ1-5; D not certain. V gave up 3 bases and J gave up 10 bases, with 13 bases separating them. CDR3 length equals 13 residues. CDR1 and CDR2 (germline): SGHDN, FVKESK. CDR3 bases: TGTGCCAGCAGCCAGGTGGGTTCGGGACCCCAGCATTTT. Encoded protein: CASSQVGSGPQHF.

The J gene is TRBJ1-2, the V gene TRBV6-4; a possible D gene is TRBD1 (5 bases). This CDR3 is 12 amino acids long. The germline CDR1 and CDR2 sequences are MRHNA and SNTAGT. V was clipped by 0 bases and J by 7 bases, with 6 bases between them. As DNA, the CDR3 is TGTGCCAGCAGTGACTCGGGGGGTGGCTACACCTTC. It codes for CASSDSGGGYTF.

This chain connects TRBV29-1 to TRBJ2-3, with 12 bases identical to TRBD2. Germline V gives CDR1 SQVTM, CDR2 ANQGSEA. The junction had 7 bases not matched to a gene; V was cut back by 2 bases and J by 4 bases. The CDR3 consists of 16 residues. For the CDR3, the DNA is TGCAGCGTTGAACTAGCGGGAGGGAATGGGGCAGATACGCAGTATTTT. Its translation: CSVELAGGNGADTQYF.

This clone occurred once. This chain connects TRBV10-3 to TRBJ1-6; 7 bases are a match to TRBD1. This CDR3 is 15 amino acids long. The germline gives CDR1 ENHRY, CDR2 SYGVKD. With 10 bases clipped from V and 8 bases from J, the junction kept 14 bases outside the gene matches. DNA for the CDR3: TGTGCCAGCACCCGGGACAGCGAATACCATTCACCCCTCCACTTT. This encodes CASTRDSEYHSPLHF.

The J gene is TRBJ1-3, the V gene TRBV7-3; D perhaps matches TRBD1 (6 bases). Trimming took off 1 base at V and 0 bases at J, with 10 bases between the two ends. Germline V gives CDR1 SGHTA, CDR2 FQGTGA. The CDR3 is 16 residues long. Here the CDR3 DNA reads TGTGCCAGCAGCTTAAGTGGACAGAACTCTGGAAACACCATATATTTT. Protein sequence: CASSLSGQNSGNTIYF.

The V gene is TRBV18, the J gene TRBJ1-1, with TRBD1 matching 7 bases. V lost 2 bases and J lost 4; bases outside the gene matches: 7. The CDR3 is 15 amino acids. The germline V gene has CDR1 KGHSH and CDR2 LQKENI. The CDR3 DNA is TGTGCCAGCTCACCATTAAGACAGGGAAGCACTGAAGCTTTCTTT. Protein product: CASSPLRQGSTEAFF.

The chain links TRBV12-1 to TRBJ1-1; the table's TRBD1 call for D was not verified on the DNA. TRBV12-1 is a known pseudogene. CDR3 length: 14 amino acids. In DNA, the CDR3 is TGTGCCAGCAGCCTCAGACAGGGGCGATCGGAGGCTTTCTTT. Translation: CASSLRQGRSEAFF.

The V and J genes are TRBV5-1 and TRBJ1-4; TRBD1 is a possible D gene (6 bases). Deletions cut 2 bases from V and 5 bases from J, with 10 bases between. CDR3 length: 14 amino acids. Germline V gene lookup returns CDR1 SGHRS and CDR2 YFSETQ. Here the CDR3 DNA reads TGCGCCAGCAGCTTTGGGGGCCCCAATGAAAAACTGTTTTTT. It yields the protein CASSFGGPNEKLFF.

The chain is built from TRBV6-4 and TRBJ2-1; possibly TRBD2 for D (5 bases). Per the germline V gene, CDR1 is MRHNA and CDR2 is SNTAGT. The germline V and J ends were trimmed by 2 bases and 8 bases, with 13 bases remaining between them. The CDR3 covers 14 residues. CDR3 amino acids: CASSDDVASDEQFF. The CDR3, as DNA: TGTGCCAGCAGTGACGACGTAGCGTCGGATGAGCAGTTCTTC.

V gene TRBV6-5 combines with J gene TRBJ2-7, with D unclear. This CDR3 comprises 12 residues. The V gene lost 10 bases and the J gene lost 3 bases, with 13 bases spanning the gap. CDR1 and CDR2 from the germline V gene are MNHEY and SVGAGI. The CDR3 is CATKWANYEQYV. In DNA, the CDR3 is TGTGCCACCAAATGGGCCAACTACGAGCAGTACGTC.

The chain couples TRBV2 to TRBJ1-4; D is undetermined. V lost 4 bases and J lost 4, with 10 bases in between. The germline V gene has CDR1 SNHLY and CDR2 FYNNEI. The CDR3 sequence is 14 residues long. The CDR3 region has the DNA TGTGCCAGCAGTGTCCGGCGGGGTAATGAAAAACTGTTTTTT. It encodes CASSVRRGNEKLFF.

In its sample, this clone was seen a few times. CDR3 nucleotides: TGTGCCAGCAGGGGGAGGAACACTCTTGAAGCTTTCTTT. It codes for CASRGRNTLEAFF. This chain connects TRBV6-5 to TRBJ1-1, with unresolved D. The CDR3 loop spans 13 amino acids. Germline V gene lookup returns CDR1 MNHEY and CDR2 SVGAGI. V was trimmed by 6 bases and J by 7 bases, leaving 15 bases between them.

A single count supports this clone. CDR3 nucleotides: TGTGCCAGTAGTCGAAAGGGACAGGCGGACTCTGGAAACACCATATATTTT. Its translation is CASSRKGQADSGNTIYF. J is TRBJ1-3 and V is TRBV19; 8 bases line up with TRBD1. This CDR3 has 17 residues. CDR1 is LNHDA and CDR2 is SQIVND in the germline V gene (reference sequence). The trim removed 5 bases at V and 0 bases at J, leaving 9 bases unmatched. The full variable domain, its missing parts supplied by reference TRBV19 and TRBJ1-3, is DGGITQSPKYLFRKEGQNVTLSCEQNLNHDAMYWYRQDPGQGLRLIYYSQIVNDFQKGDIAEGYSVSREKKESFPLTVTSAQKNPTAFYLCASSRKGQADSGNTIYFGEGSWLTVV.

The chain couples TRBV19 to TRBJ2-1; TRBD2 matches 10 bases. Losses at the gene ends were 4 bases for V and 9 bases for J; bases not matched to a gene: 12. Germline CDR1 is LNHDA and CDR2 is SQIVND (reference sequence). The CDR3 has 16 residues. The CDR3 DNA reads TGTGCCAGTAGTACTTACAAGGGGACTAGCGATCGTGAGCAGTTCTTC. This sequence encodes CASSTYKGTSDREQFF.

This chain links TRBV9 with TRBJ2-5, with 12 nucleotides matching TRBD2. Germline-derived CDR1 and CDR2 are SGDLS and YYNGEE. This CDR3 spans 16 amino acids. V trimming: 4 bases; J trimming: 7 bases; junction bases outside the gene matches: 11. The DNA of the CDR3 is TGTGCCAGCAGCCCGGGACTAGCGGGCAACACCCGGACCCAGTACTTC. Encoded protein: CASSPGLAGNTRTQYF.

This clone was observed a few times. J is TRBJ1-4 and V is TRBV6-5, with TRBD1 as a possible D gene (6 bases). The CDR3 runs 15 residues. Trimming left V 6 bases short and J 2 bases short, with 13 bases between. CDR1 is MNHEY, CDR2 SVGAGI, per germline. The CDR3 sequence: CASRRTGSTNEKLFF. Written as DNA, the CDR3 is TGTGCCAGCAGACGCACAGGGTCTACTAATGAAAAACTGTTTTTT.

V and J are TRBV27 and TRBJ1-5, with a weak D call TRBD1 (5 bases). The germline V gene has CDR1 MNHEY and CDR2 SMNVEV (reference sequence). This CDR3 has 15 amino acids. V gave up 6 bases and J gave up 8 bases, with 20 bases separating them. CDR3 residues: CASSLVGGRMEPQHF. The DNA for the CDR3 is TGTGCCAGCAGCCTCGTGGGGGGTCGGATGGAGCCCCAGCATTTT.